What follows are 19 T cell receptor beta chains derived from one specimen sequenced in a study of cytomegalovirus exposure and HLA in healthy donors. The PCR made use of 60 Vbeta and 13 Jbeta primers. Generated by immunoSEQ multiplex PCR, the TCRdb table keeps only in-frame clones and is missing some. The table shows 150,000 to 200,000 clones, with approximately 72% occurring only once. Sequenced material: PBMCs. These receptors were obtained from a human donor in good health.

The chain combines TRBV6-1 with TRBJ1-5, with 11 bases lining up with TRBD1. With V trimmed by 4 bases and J by 2 bases, 10 bases remained unmatched. CDR3 length: 18 residues. Per the germline V gene, CDR1 is MNHNS and CDR2 is SASEGT. The CDR3 reads CASSAPGQGGFGNQPQHF. The DNA of the CDR3 is TGTGCCAGCAGTGCTCCGGGACAGGGGGGATTCGGCAATCAGCCCCAGCATTTT.

CDR3 coding DNA: TGTGCCAGCAGCGTCGACGGGGAAGGATACTATGGCTACACCTTC. It encodes CASSVDGEGYYGYTF. The chain carries TRBV9 and TRBJ1-2; D gene uncertain. Germline values: CDR1 SGDLS, CDR2 YYNGEE. The CDR3 is 15 amino acids. Trimming removed 2 bases at V and 3 bases at J, with 14 bases between. Full variable domain (remainder filled in from reference TRBV9 and TRBJ1-2): DSGVTQTPKHLITATGQRVTLRCSPRSGDLSVYWYQQSLDQGLQFLIQYYNGEERAKGNILERFSAQQFPDLHSELNLSSLELGDSALYFCASSVDGEGYYGYTFGSGTRLTVV.

This clone has more than one count but fewer than ten. The V and J genes are TRBV5-1 and TRBJ2-3; possible D gene TRBD1, 6 bases. CDR3 length: 15 residues. V shed 1 base and J shed 0 bases, with 9 bases lying between them. Per the germline V gene, CDR1 is SGHRS and CDR2 is YFSETQ. The CDR3 nucleotides read TGCGCCAGCAGCTTGCTAGGACAGAGCACAGATACGCAGTATTTT. As protein: CASSLLGQSTDTQYF.

The chain recombines TRBV4-1 with TRBJ2-7, with TRBD1 as a possible D gene (5 bases). The CDR3 length is 13 residues. The germline V and J ends were trimmed by 3 bases and 3 bases, with 9 bases remaining between them. The germline V gene encodes CDR1 MGHRA and CDR2 YSYEKL. CDR3 region: CASSHLQGYEQYF. As DNA, the CDR3 is TGCGCCAGCAGCCACCTCCAGGGCTACGAGCAGTACTTC.

The chain is built from TRBV27 and TRBJ2-7, with TRBD1 matching 7 bases. Germline V CDR1 and CDR2: MNHEY, SMNVEV (reference sequence). Trimming removed 0 bases from V and 9 bases from J; junction bases left unmatched: 11. CDR3 size: 15 residues. The CDR3 sequence: CASSLSTGALGGQYF. Here the CDR3 DNA reads TGTGCCAGCAGTTTATCAACAGGGGCCCTAGGGGGGCAGTACTTC.

V usage is TRBV7-8 and J usage is TRBJ2-1, with TRBD2 matching 9 bases. The CDR3 consists of 15 residues. CDR1 and CDR2 (germline): SGHVS, FQNEAQ. Trimming removed 3 bases from V and 7 bases from J; junction bases left unmatched: 7. CDR3 coding DNA: TGTGCCAGCAGCTTCGGCGGGGGGGCTGGAAATGAGCAGTTCTTC. Its protein is CASSFGGGAGNEQFF.

The chain carries TRBV6-6 and TRBJ1-2; D is perhaps TRBD1 (6 bases). Germline CDR1 reads MNHNY; CDR2 reads SVGAGI (reference sequence). V gave up 0 bases and J gave up 3 bases, with 11 bases separating them. The CDR3 totals 15 residues. CDR3 DNA: TGTGCCAGCAGTTACTCCCAGGGGCGCGACTATGGCTACACCTTC. Protein product: CASSYSQGRDYGYTF.

In regard to this clone: Germline and junction disagree at one end, which may indicate a read error. V usage is TRBV7-7 and J usage is TRBJ2-5; weak D call: TRBD2 (6 bases). The germline V gene encodes CDR1 SSHAT and CDR2 FNYEAQ (reference sequence). The CDR3 length is 14 residues. This CDR3 reads CASSPTGGGETQYF. CDR3 nucleotides: TGTGCTAGCAGCCCCACAGGAGGAGGGGAGACCCAGTACTTC.

V usage is TRBV7-2 and J usage is TRBJ2-5; D unclear. Germline V gene sequence: CDR1 SGHTA, CDR2 FQGNSA. The CDR3 has 13 amino acids. The V gene lost 3 bases and the J gene lost 1 base, with 6 bases spanning the gap. This CDR3 is CASSFAFQETQYF. The CDR3 DNA is TGTGCCAGCAGCTTCGCGTTCCAAGAGACCCAGTACTTC.

This chain joins TRBV30 and TRBJ2-5; no clear D gene. The germline V and J ends were trimmed by 2 bases and 1 base, with 5 bases remaining between them. This CDR3 contains 12 residues. The germline V gene encodes CDR1 GTSNPN and CDR2 SVGIG (reference sequence). DNA of the CDR3: TGTGCCTGGAGTCTCCGCCAAGAGACCCAGTACTTC. Residues: CAWSLRQETQYF.

This chain links TRBV28 with TRBJ1-1; D uncertain. V lost 6 bases and J 4 bases, leaving 12 bases between the germline ends. The germline V gene has CDR1 MDHEN and CDR2 SYDVKM. The CDR3 contains 13 residues. This CDR3 reads CASRRLSRTEAFF. CDR3 bases: TGTGCCAGCAGGAGACTATCCCGCACTGAAGCTTTCTTT.

The DNA of the CDR3 is TGCGCCAGCAGCCAAGATGGCGCGGGGGACACAGATACGCAGTATTTT. It translates to CASSQDGAGDTDTQYF. The chain employs TRBV4-3 and TRBJ2-3, with TRBD2 matching 7 bases. Germline lookup yields CDR1 LGHNA and CDR2 YSLEER. J lost 2 bases, V lost 0 bases, and 5 bases had no gene match. The CDR3 sequence is 16 residues long.

The chain couples TRBV14 to TRBJ2-7, with 9 bases fitting TRBD1. Germline values: CDR1 SGHDN, CDR2 FVKESK. V shed 4 bases, J shed 2 bases, and the junction held 6 bases outside the gene matches. The CDR3 covers 15 residues. The CDR3 DNA reads as TGTGCCAGCAGCCTTCTACAGGGGGCGGCCTACGAGCAGTACTTC. Protein sequence: CASSLLQGAAYEQYF.

The chain employs TRBV27 and TRBJ2-7; maybe TRBD2 (6 bases). Germline V gene lookup returns CDR1 MNHEY and CDR2 SMNVEV (reference sequence). This CDR3 comprises 14 residues. Deletions cut 3 bases from V and 4 bases from J, with 13 bases between. CDR3 sequence (DNA): TGTGCCAGCAGTTTTTCCGGGACTGATTACGAGCAGTACTTC. Its translation is CASSFSGTDYEQYF.

This sequence joins TRBV6-4 and TRBJ1-2; 7 bases are a match to TRBD1. The CDR3 has 15 residues. Germline CDR1 reads MRHNA; CDR2 reads SNTAGT. V was pared by 6 bases and J by 6 bases, with 13 bases of the junction left unmatched. As DNA, the CDR3 is TGTGCCAGCAGCGAACATGTGACAGGGCAAAATGGCTACACCTTC. Encoded protein: CASSEHVTGQNGYTF.

Only one count was recorded for this clone. The chain carries TRBV9 and TRBJ2-2; TRBD2 is a possible D gene (6 bases). The germline V and J ends were trimmed by 4 bases and 4 bases, with 14 bases remaining between them. The CDR3 sequence is 15 residues long. Per the germline V gene, CDR1 is SGDLS and CDR2 is YYNGEE. For the CDR3, the DNA is TGTGCCAGCAGCACCCTAGCGTATCGCACCGGGGAGCTGTTTTTT. This sequence encodes CASSTLAYRTGELFF.

The V gene is TRBV5-1, the J gene TRBJ2-5, with TRBD1 as a possible D gene (6 bases). Per the germline V gene, CDR1 is SGHRS and CDR2 is YFSETQ. V lost 4 bases and J lost 5, with 12 bases in between. The CDR3 has 13 amino acids. The CDR3 reads CASSGQGWETQYF. The CDR3 coding sequence is TGCGCCAGCAGCGGTCAGGGGTGGGAGACCCAGTACTTC.

The genes are TRBV6-1 and TRBJ2-1; D gene uncertain. The V end lost 3 bases, the J end lost 0 bases, and 6 bases lay between the germline ends. This CDR3 has 14 amino acids. Germline V gene lookup returns CDR1 MNHNS and CDR2 SASEGT. CDR3 sequence (DNA): TGTGCCAGCAGTGATTCTGTCTCCTACAATGAGCAGTTCTTC. It is translated as CASSDSVSYNEQFF.

In its sample, this clone was seen once. This chain links TRBV5-4 with TRBJ1-2; D remains ambiguous. Trimming removed 4 bases from V and 4 bases from J, with 17 bases in between. The CDR3 is 15 residues long. In germline, CDR1 is SGHNT, CDR2 YYREEE (reference sequence). The CDR3 loop is CASSVGRGSGYGYTF. In DNA form, the CDR3 reads TGTGCCAGCAGCGTTGGAAGAGGGTCCGGCTATGGCTACACCTTC.